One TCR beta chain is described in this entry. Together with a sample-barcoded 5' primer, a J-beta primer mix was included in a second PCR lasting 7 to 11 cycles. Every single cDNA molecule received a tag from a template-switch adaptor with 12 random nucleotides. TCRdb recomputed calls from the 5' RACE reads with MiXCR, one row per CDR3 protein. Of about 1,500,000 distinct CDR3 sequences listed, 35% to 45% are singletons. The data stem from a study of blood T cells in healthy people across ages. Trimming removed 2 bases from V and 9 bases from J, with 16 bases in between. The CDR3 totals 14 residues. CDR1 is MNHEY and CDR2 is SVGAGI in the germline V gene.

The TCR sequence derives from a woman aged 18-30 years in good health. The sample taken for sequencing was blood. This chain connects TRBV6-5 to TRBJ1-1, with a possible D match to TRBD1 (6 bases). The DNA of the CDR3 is TGTGCCAGCAGTTACCAGCCGGGACAAACGAAAGCTTTCTTT. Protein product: CASSYQPGQTKAFF.